One and the same sample provided the 24 T cell receptor beta chains below, sequenced in a study of CD8 T cells in Susac syndrome. The authors reverse transcribed roughly 0.5 to 1 ug RNA with random hexamers. TCRdb processed the immunoSEQ multiplex PCR reads anew with MiXCR; each CDR3 protein has one entry. The table lists about 130,000 distinct CDR3 sequences, roughly 95% of them singletons, with 0.09% to 0.15% in the top ten. Sequencing was performed on CD4+ T cells from PBMCs. The receptor source for this set is a human donor in good health.

V and J are TRBV3-1 and TRBJ1-6, with TRBD1 identical over 9 bases. Germline V gene lookup returns CDR1 LGHDT and CDR2 YNNKEL (reference sequence). The ends lost 6 bases at V and 10 bases at J; junction bases unmatched: 7. The CDR3 covers 14 residues. The DNA for the CDR3 is TGTGCCAGCAGTCAACAGGGGGCAGACTCACCCCTCCACTTT. As protein: CASSQQGADSPLHF.

The V and J genes are TRBV20-1 and TRBJ1-2; 10 bases fit TRBD1. The CDR3 length is 14 residues. Trimming cost V 3 bases and J 7 bases; bases outside gene matches: 8. Germline CDR1 and CDR2: DFQATT and SNEGSKA (reference sequence). CDR3 DNA: TGCAGTGCTAGTGCCGGGACAGGGGTGTTTGGCTACACCTTC. Translating gives CSASAGTGVFGYTF.

This clonotype was seen only once. J is TRBJ2-1 and V is TRBV3-1; 13 bases fit TRBD2. With 4 bases clipped from V and 7 bases from J, the junction kept 7 bases outside the gene matches. CDR3 length: 16 residues. Germline loops: CDR1 LGHDT, CDR2 YNNKEL (reference sequence). The DNA of the CDR3 is TGTGCCAGCAGCCCGTTCGGGGGACTAGCGGGAAATGAGCAGTTCTTC. As protein: CASSPFGGLAGNEQFF.

The CDR3 loop reads CASSQVGSTGELFF. CDR3 in DNA: TGTGCCAGCAGCCAAGTAGGGAGCACCGGGGAGCTGTTTTTT. The chain joins TRBV3-1 to TRBJ2-2; the D gene is possibly TRBD2 (5 bases). Germline V gene data show CDR1 as LGHDT and CDR2 as YNNKEL (reference sequence). The germline V and J ends were trimmed by 1 base and 4 bases, with 7 bases remaining between them. The CDR3 extends over 14 amino acids.

This rearrangement joins TRBV20-1 to TRBJ1-1, with D maybe TRBD1 (6 bases). The length of the CDR3 is 14 residues. Trimming cost V 3 bases and J 3 bases, with 14 bases left between them. From germline, CDR1 is DFQATT and CDR2 SNEGSKA (reference sequence). CDR3 region: CSASIGGLYTEAFF. As DNA, the CDR3 is TGCAGTGCTAGCATTGGGGGGCTATACACTGAAGCTTTCTTT.

This chain links TRBV2 with TRBJ2-3; D is unclear. Germline CDR1 is SNHLY and CDR2 is FYNNEI. V was cut by 1 base and J by 6 bases, with 5 bases left in between. This CDR3 has 12 amino acids. CDR3 in amino acids: CASSEVQDTQYF. Here the CDR3 DNA reads TGTGCCAGCAGTGAAGTTCAGGATACGCAGTATTTT.

A single count supports this clonotype. The V gene is TRBV29-1, the J gene TRBJ2-3; no firm D call. The germline CDR1 and CDR2 sequences are SQVTM and ANQGSEA. The CDR3 extends over 14 amino acids. Trimming took 2 bases from V and 6 from J, leaving 15 bases between them. For the CDR3, the DNA is TGCAGCGTTGAACGTCTGGCGCTGGGGGATACGCAGTATTTT. Its translation is CSVERLALGDTQYF.

The V gene is TRBV29-1, the J gene TRBJ2-5; TRBD1 might be the D (6 bases). This CDR3 is 12 amino acids long. Germline V gene lookup returns CDR1 SQVTM and CDR2 ANQGSEA. Trimming took off 4 bases at V and 2 bases at J, with 8 bases between the two ends. CDR3 residues: CSVGQAQETQYF. Written as DNA, the CDR3 is TGCAGCGTTGGACAGGCTCAAGAGACCCAGTACTTC.

The rearrangement joins TRBV20-1 to TRBJ2-1; D is perhaps TRBD2 (6 bases). The CDR3 length is 14 residues. Germline V gene data show CDR1 as DFQATT and CDR2 as SNEGSKA (reference sequence). DNA for the CDR3: TGCATGGCGGGAAAGCCCGCAACCTACAATGAGCAGTTCTTC. This sequence encodes CMAGKPATYNEQFF.

The chain carries TRBV2 and TRBJ1-2; 11 positions agree with TRBD1. There are 13 residues in the CDR3. The V gene's germline CDR1 is SNHLY and CDR2 FYNNEI. With 6 bases clipped from V and 8 bases from J, the junction kept 5 bases outside the gene matches. CDR3 loop: CASRTGTGGGYTF. The CDR3 DNA reads as TGTGCCAGCAGGACCGGGACAGGGGGAGGCTACACCTTC.

The sample holds a few counts of this clonotype. The V call is TRBV18, the J call TRBJ2-3; 10 bases agree with TRBD2. The germline CDR1 and CDR2 sequences are KGHSH and LQKENI. The CDR3 is 15 amino acids. Trimming removed 4 bases from V and 0 bases from J; junction bases left unmatched: 1. The CDR3 reads CASSRTSGSTDTQYF. The CDR3 DNA reads TGTGCCAGCTCACGGACTAGCGGCAGCACAGATACGCAGTATTTT.

The chain recombines TRBV3-1 with TRBJ1-5, with 10 bases matching TRBD1. From germline, CDR1 is LGHDT and CDR2 YNNKEL (reference sequence). V gave up 3 bases and J gave up 4 bases; unmatched junction bases: 3. This CDR3 is built from 15 residues. The CDR3 DNA is TGTGCCAGCAGCCAGGGACAGGGGTGGAATCAGCCCCAGCATTTT. Its translation: CASSQGQGWNQPQHF.

V and J are TRBV3-1 and TRBJ2-1, with 7 positions matching TRBD2. The CDR3 has 16 residues. The germline V gene has CDR1 LGHDT and CDR2 YNNKEL (reference sequence). The V segment lost 0 bases and the J segment 4 bases; nucleotides outside the gene matches: 6. The CDR3 region is CASSQDNLAVYNEQFF. The CDR3 region has the DNA TGTGCCAGCAGCCAAGATAACCTAGCGGTGTACAATGAGCAGTTCTTC.

The gene calls are TRBV6-5 and TRBJ1-5; 7 positions match TRBD1. CDR3 length equals 13 residues. Germline V gene lookup returns CDR1 MNHEY and CDR2 SVGAGI. With 6 bases clipped from V and 5 bases from J, the junction kept 4 bases outside the gene matches. The CDR3 DNA is TGTGCCAGCAGCTCGGGACAGTATCAGCCCCAGCATTTT. Translated: CASSSGQYQPQHF.

The rearrangement links TRBV20-1 to TRBJ2-3, with a weak D call TRBD2 (6 bases). Germline V gene lookup returns CDR1 DFQATT and CDR2 SNEGSKA (reference sequence). CDR3 length equals 15 residues. The germline V and J ends were trimmed by 5 bases and 5 bases, with 20 bases remaining between them. CDR3 amino acids: CSALPLRRAKDTQYF. In DNA, the CDR3 is TGCAGTGCTCTACCCTTGAGGAGGGCCAAAGATACGCAGTATTTT.

The V gene is TRBV29-1, the J gene TRBJ2-2, with TRBD1 as a possible D gene (5 bases). The germline V gene has CDR1 SQVTM and CDR2 ANQGSEA. Trimming took 4 bases from V and 0 from J, leaving 12 bases between them. This CDR3 is built from 15 residues. CDR3: CSVGGLGTNTGELFF. For the CDR3, the DNA is TGCAGCGTTGGGGGCTTGGGGACGAACACCGGGGAGCTGTTTTTT.

The genes are TRBV5-1 and TRBJ2-2, with 7 nucleotides matching TRBD2. The V and J ends lost 0 bases and 5 bases, in that order; junction bases with no gene match: 7. Germline lookup yields CDR1 SGHRS and CDR2 YFSETQ. The CDR3 sequence is 16 residues long. CDR3 sequence: CASSLAAGEGTGELFF. CDR3 nucleotide sequence: TGCGCCAGCAGCTTGGCCGCGGGAGAAGGGACCGGGGAGCTGTTTTTT.

V is TRBV29-1 and J is TRBJ2-1; D is ambiguous. The germline V gene has CDR1 SQVTM and CDR2 ANQGSEA. Trimming cost V 4 bases and J 13 bases, with 5 bases left between them. The length of the CDR3 is 8 residues. This chain's CDR3 is CSVGFQFF. For the CDR3, the DNA is TGCAGCGTTGGGTTTCAGTTCTTC.

The J gene is TRBJ2-7, the V gene TRBV29-1; 11 nucleotides line up with TRBD2. V was pared by 5 bases and J by 3 bases, with 0 bases of the junction left unmatched. This CDR3 contains 12 residues. CDR1 SQVTM and CDR2 ANQGSEA come from the germline V gene. CDR3 in amino acids: CSVTSGSYEQYF. CDR3 bases: TGCAGCGTTACTAGCGGGAGCTACGAGCAGTACTTC.

This clonotype was observed a single time. At one of its ends the junction is not consistent with the germline gene, which may arise from a read error. The chain has TRBV7-2 and TRBJ1-5, with TRBD1 matching over 7 bases. Germline CDR1 and CDR2: SGHTA and FQGNSA. The CDR3 has 15 amino acids. The CDR3 reads CASSLGDRINQPQHF. For the CDR3, the DNA is TGTGCCAGCAGCTTAGGGGACAGAATTAATCAACCCCAGCATTTT.

The rearrangement joins TRBV30 to TRBJ2-1; TRBD1 matches 8 bases. After removal of 5 bases from V and 6 bases from J, the junction contained 6 bases not matched to a gene. The CDR3 has 13 amino acids. Germline CDR1 is GTSNPN and CDR2 is SVGIG (reference sequence). The DNA for the CDR3 is TGTGCCTGGTCAGGGGGCCGGTTCAATGAGCAGTTCTTC. The encoded protein is CAWSGGRFNEQFF.

The chain carries TRBV6-2 or TRBV6-3 and TRBJ2-7; D may be TRBD2 (6 bases). The CDR3 has 15 amino acids. Deletions cut 6 bases from V and 1 base from J, with 16 bases between. CDR1 is MNHEY and CDR2 is SVGEGT in the germline V gene. DNA for the CDR3: TGTGCCAGCAGGACCCCGGAGGGCGGTTCCTACGAGCAGTACTTC. Protein product: CASRTPEGGSYEQYF.

The chain employs TRBV19 and TRBJ2-5; maybe TRBD1 (5 bases). CDR1 and CDR2 from the germline V gene are LNHDA and SQIVND (reference sequence). V lost 8 bases and J lost 2, with 9 bases in between. CDR3 length equals 12 residues. The CDR3 loop reads CASSRTQETQYF. CDR3 DNA: TGTGCCAGTTCCCGGACACAAGAGACCCAGTACTTC.

This clonotype was recorded only once. V usage is TRBV10-3 and J usage is TRBJ2-7; TRBD1 might be the D (6 bases). Germline loops: CDR1 ENHRY, CDR2 SYGVKD. V gave up 3 bases and J gave up 2 bases, with 8 bases separating them. This CDR3 comprises 13 residues. The CDR3 protein is CAISDTGPYEQYF. As DNA, the CDR3 is TGTGCCATCAGTGACACAGGGCCCTACGAGCAGTACTTC.